These T cell receptor beta chains were read from a single sample in a study of shared clonotypes between healthy human individuals. Clones were sequenced by immunoSEQ multiplex PCR, and TCRdb holds only the in-frame ones, with some missing. Of approximately 1.1 million clones listed, approximately 80% were seen once; the top ten hold approximately 0.56%. The specimen sequenced was memory CD4+ T cells from PBMCs. These receptors were taken from a man aged 18 to 29 in good health. Some clones in this sample may be carry-over from other donors' samples. Each CDR3 is given with its conserved first and last residue. Fields, in order: J gene, V gene, D gene, clone size, CDR3 protein, CDR3 DNA. D genes are given only for firm matches. Only some rows state a clone size, as once, few, many or a class for expanded clones.

TRBJ1-2 | TRBV6-5 | - | - | CASSSGGGAANYGYTF | TGTGCCAGCAGTTCCGGTGGAGGGGCAGCTAACTATGGCTACACCTTC
TRBJ2-1 | TRBV7-9 | - | - | CASSLRELGEQFF | TGTGCCAGCAGCTTACGCGAACTGGGTGAGCAGTTCTTC
TRBJ2-2 | TRBV5-6 | - | - | CASSRGGELFF | TGTGCCAGCAGTCGGGGCGGGGAGCTGTTTTTT
TRBJ2-7 | TRBV5-5 | - | - | CASSQRVVSYEQYF | TGTGCCAGCAGCCAGAGGGTGGTGTCCTACGAGCAGTACTTC
TRBJ1-1 | TRBV27 | TRBD1 | few | CASRRTGGAEAFF | TGTGCCAGCAGGCGTACAGGGGGGGCTGAAGCTTTCTTT
TRBJ1-1 | TRBV5-1 | - | few | CASRVGQENTEAFF | TGCGCCAGCAGGGTTGGGCAGGAGAACACTGAAGCTTTCTTT
TRBJ1-4 | TRBV6-1 | - | - | CASSEFRNEKLFF | TGTGCCAGCAGTGAATTCCGTAATGAAAAACTGTTTTTT
TRBJ2-5 | TRBV5-1 | TRBD2 | - | CASIRGGTYQETQYF | TGCGCCAGCATTCGGGGGGGAACGTACCAAGAGACCCAGTACTTC
TRBJ2-1 | TRBV28 | TRBD1 | - | CASSKLGQGKNEQFF | TGTGCCAGCAGTAAACTAGGACAGGGGAAAAATGAGCAGTTCTTC
TRBJ2-5 | TRBV9 | TRBD2 | - | CASSSWTSGQETQYF | TGTGCCAGCAGCTCATGGACTAGCGGCCAAGAGACCCAGTACTTC
TRBJ2-5 | TRBV7-2 | TRBD2 | - | CASSLVSTGGQETQYF | TGTGCCAGCAGCTTAGTCTCTACGGGAGGGCAAGAGACCCAGTACTTC
TRBJ2-1 | TRBV21-1 | - | - | CARLAGREQFF | TGTGCCAGGCTAGCGGGACGAGAGCAGTTCTTC
TRBJ1-1 | TRBV5-1 | TRBD1 | - | CASSLADREVSEAFF | TGCGCCAGCAGCTTGGCCGACAGGGAGGTGTCTGAAGCTTTCTTT
TRBJ2-1 | TRBV7-2 | - | once | CASSLGRDREQFF | TGTGCCAGCAGCTTGGGGCGGGATAGGGAGCAGTTCTTC
TRBJ1-3 | TRBV5-5 | - | once | CASSLWMTDSGNTIYF | TGTGCCAGCAGCTTGTGGATGACAGACTCTGGAAACACCATATATTTT
TRBJ1-3 | TRBV2 | - | few | CASRGAEAGNTIYF | TGTGCCAGCAGGGGGGCAGAGGCCGGAAACACCATATATTTT
TRBJ2-1 | TRBV6-4 | TRBD2 | once | CASAGLAGVNEQFF | TGTGCCAGCGCAGGACTAGCGGGAGTCAATGAGCAGTTCTTC
TRBJ1-1 | TRBV9 | - | - | CASSPEQGGTEAFF | TGTGCCAGCAGCCCAGAACAGGGAGGTACTGAAGCTTTCTTT
TRBJ2-5 | TRBV5-4 | - | few | CASSIGRGEETQYF | TGTGCCAGCAGCATCGGCAGGGGGGAAGAGACCCAGTACTTC
TRBJ2-3 | TRBV4-3 | - | - | CASSRRGADTQYF | TGCGCCAGCAGCCGGAGGGGCGCAGATACGCAGTATTTT
TRBJ1-1 | TRBV5-1 | TRBD1 | - | CASSLGGQATSEAFF | TGCGCCAGCAGCTTAGGGGGACAGGCAACATCTGAAGCTTTCTTT
TRBJ2-3 | TRBV10-1 | TRBD2 | - | CASSQGLAGTDTQYF | TGCGCCAGCAGTCAAGGACTAGCGGGCACAGATACGCAGTATTTT
TRBJ1-2 | TRBV28 | - | - | CASSSRGYYGYTF | TGTGCCAGCAGTTCCAGGGGCTACTATGGCTACACCTTC
TRBJ2-1 | TRBV11-3 | - | - | CASSPRMYSEQFF | TGTGCCAGCAGTCCGAGGATGTATTCTGAGCAGTTCTTC
TRBJ1-5 | TRBV7-9 | TRBD1 | few | CASSLQGAEEPQHF | TGTGCCAGCAGCTTACAGGGGGCGGAGGAGCCCCAGCATTTT